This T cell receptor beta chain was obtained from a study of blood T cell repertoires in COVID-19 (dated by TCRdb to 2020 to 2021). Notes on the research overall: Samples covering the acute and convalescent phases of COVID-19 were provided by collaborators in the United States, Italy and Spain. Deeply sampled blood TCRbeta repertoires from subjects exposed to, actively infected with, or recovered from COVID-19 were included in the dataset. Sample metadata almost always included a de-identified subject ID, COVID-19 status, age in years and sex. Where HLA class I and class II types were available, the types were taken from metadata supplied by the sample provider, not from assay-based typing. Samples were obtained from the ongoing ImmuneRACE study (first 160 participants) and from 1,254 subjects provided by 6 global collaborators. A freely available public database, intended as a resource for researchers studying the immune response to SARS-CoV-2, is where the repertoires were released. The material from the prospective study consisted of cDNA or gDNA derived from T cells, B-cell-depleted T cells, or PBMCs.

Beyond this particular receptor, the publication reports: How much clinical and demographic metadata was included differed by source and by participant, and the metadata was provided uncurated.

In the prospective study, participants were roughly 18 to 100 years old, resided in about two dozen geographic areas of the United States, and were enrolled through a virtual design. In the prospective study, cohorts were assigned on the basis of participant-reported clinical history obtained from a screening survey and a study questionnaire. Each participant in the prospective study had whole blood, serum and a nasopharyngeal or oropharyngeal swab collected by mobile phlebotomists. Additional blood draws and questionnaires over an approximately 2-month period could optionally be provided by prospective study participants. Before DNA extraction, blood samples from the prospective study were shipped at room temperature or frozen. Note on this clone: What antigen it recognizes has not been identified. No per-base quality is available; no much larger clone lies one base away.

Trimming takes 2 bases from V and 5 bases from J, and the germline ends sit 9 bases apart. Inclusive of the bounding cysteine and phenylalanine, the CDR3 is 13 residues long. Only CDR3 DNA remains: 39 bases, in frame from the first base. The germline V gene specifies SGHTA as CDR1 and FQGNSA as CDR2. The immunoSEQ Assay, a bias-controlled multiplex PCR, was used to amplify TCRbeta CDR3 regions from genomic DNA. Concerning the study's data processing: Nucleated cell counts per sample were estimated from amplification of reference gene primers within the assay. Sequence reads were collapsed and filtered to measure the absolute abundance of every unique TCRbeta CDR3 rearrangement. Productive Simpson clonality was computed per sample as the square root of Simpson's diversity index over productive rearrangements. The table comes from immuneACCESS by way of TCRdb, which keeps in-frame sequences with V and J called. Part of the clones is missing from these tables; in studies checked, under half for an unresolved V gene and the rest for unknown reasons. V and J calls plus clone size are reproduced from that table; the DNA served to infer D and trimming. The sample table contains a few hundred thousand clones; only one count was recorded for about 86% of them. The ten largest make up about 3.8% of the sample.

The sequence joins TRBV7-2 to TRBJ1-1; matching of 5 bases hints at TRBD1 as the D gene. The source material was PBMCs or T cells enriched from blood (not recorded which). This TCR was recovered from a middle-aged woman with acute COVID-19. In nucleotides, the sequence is TGTGCCAGCAGCTTACCAGGGTTTACTGAAGCTTTCTTT. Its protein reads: CASSLPGFTEAFF.